This entry lists 2 T cell receptor beta chains sequenced from one sample in a study of blood T cells in healthy people across ages. Next came a second PCR, run for about 6 to 11 cycles, which used a sample-barcoded 5' primer along with a J-beta primer mix. TCRdb recomputed calls from the 5' RACE reads with MiXCR, one row per CDR3 protein. The data show 600,000 to 850,000 distinct CDR3 sequences, with around 25% seen just once and more than 8% held by the top ten. These records were also assigned to another study, of T cells of mothers and their children.

Sequences were obtained from blood. These receptor sequences come from a boy younger than 18 in good health.

The chain recombines TRBV2 with TRBJ2-3, with D maybe TRBD1 (6 bases). The CDR3 has 17 residues. The germline V gene encodes CDR1 SNHLY and CDR2 FYNNEI. Trimming removed 8 bases at V and 2 bases at J, with 23 bases between. The CDR3 nucleotides read TGTGCCAGCGAATACGTAGGGTTCGGACAGTCCACAGATACGCAGTATTTT. Translation gives CASEYVGFGQSTDTQYF.

This clonotype was counted only a few times. The rearrangement joins TRBV29-1 to TRBJ2-1, with TRBD2 matching over 11 bases. Unmatched junction bases numbered 10, after V lost 6 bases and J lost 0 bases. From germline, CDR1 is SQVTM and CDR2 ANQGSEA. The CDR3 covers 17 residues. CDR3 loop: CSVVGLAEFSSYNEQFF. The CDR3 DNA follows: TGCAGCGTGGTGGGACTAGCGGAATTCAGCTCCTACAATGAGCAGTTCTTC.